This T cell receptor beta chain was found in a study of blood T cell repertoires in COVID-19. At the level of the study: Nucleic acid was either cDNA or gDNA, and it came from T cells, B-cell-depleted T cells, or PBMCs.

Sequencing used immunoSEQ multiplex PCR; TCRdb keeps in-frame clones, though not all of them. The table lists about 15,000 clones, roughly 86% of them singletons. The germline V gene has CDR1 SNHLY and CDR2 FYNNEI. The ends lost 6 bases at V and 5 bases at J; junction bases unmatched: 10. CDR3 length equals 14 residues. The chain couples TRBV2 to TRBJ2-7; 7 nucleotides line up with TRBD1. The TCR comes from a man aged 60 to 75 with acute or convalescent COVID-19. The sequencing sample was made of peripheral blood. DNA of the CDR3: TGTGCCAGCAGAGATAACAGGGGTTGGGACGAGCAGTACTTC. Translated: CASRDNRGWDEQYF. The whole variable domain, remainder taken from reference TRBV2 and TRBJ2-7, is EPEVTQTPSHQVTQMGQEVILRCVPISNHLYFYWYRQILGQKVEFLVSFYNNEISEKSEIFDDQFSVERPDGSNFTLKIRSTKLEDSAMYFCASRDNRGWDEQYFGPGTRLTVT.